The clone carrying this T cell receptor beta chain has a handful of counts. Its specificity is unknown. The data derive from a study of blood T cells in healthy people across ages. Across the whole study: Per two T cells, template switching captured roughly one barcoded beta molecule.

Study-level findings and limits: Unsorted PBMC input precluded a conclusive naive versus antigen-experienced comparison.

V gave up 5 bases and J gave up 0 bases, with 11 bases separating them. CDR1 and CDR2 (germline): SQVTM, ANQGSEA. The CDR3 runs 13 residues. Peripheral blood from each donor was collected in a volume of 8 to 10 milliliters. A second PCR of roughly 6 to 12 cycles used a sample-barcoded 5' primer and a J-beta primer mix. Each cDNA was tagged by a template-switch adaptor containing 12 random nucleotides. TCRdb reprocessed the 5' RACE reads via MiXCR and lists one record per CDR3 protein. The data contain over a million distinct CDR3 sequences, approximately 42% of them seen just once; the ten biggest clones take up less than 8%.

The J gene is TRBJ2-7, the V gene TRBV29-1, with D possibly matching TRBD2 (5 bases). The sequence was collected from a woman younger than 35 in good health. Sequencing was performed on blood. Written as DNA, the CDR3 is TGCAGCGTTTACGGGAAGAGCTCCTACGAGCAGTACTTC. Translated: CSVYGKSSYEQYF.